Listed here is a single T cell receptor beta chain. Its antigen remains unidentified. The data were taken from a study of response to subunit inactivated influenza vaccine. Whole-study findings and limits: Each seasonal flu vaccination may recruit only limited new T cells, authors suggested.

CDR3 length: 15 residues. The ends were cut back, 4 bases at V and 5 bases at J, with 16 bases in the middle. Germline V gives CDR1 SGHKS, CDR2 YYEKEE (reference sequence). TCRdb ran MiXCR on the RT-PCR reads and lists one entry per CDR3 protein. The table shows 650,000 to 700,000 distinct CDR3 sequences, with approximately 14% occurring only once. This sequence joins TRBV5-5 and TRBJ1-5; maybe TRBD1 (5 bases). The source was PBMCs from blood, collected about 12 days after vaccination. The origin of this receptor is a man aged 45 to 65 who received an inactivated influenza vaccine. The CDR3 DNA sequence: TGTGCCAGCAGCCCCAGCGGGGGTGGGGATCAGCCCCAGCATTTT. Translating gives CASSPSGGGDQPQHF.